This TCR beta chain was obtained from a study of low-dose radiotherapy and immunotherapy resistance in tumors. Study background: Cyclophosphamide infusions of 200 mg/m2 came every two weeks, one day before radiation-immunotherapy.

Noted time point: after trial treatment. As to treatment: LDRT plus nivolumab, ipilimumab, low-dose cyclophosphamide and aspirin (RACIN trial). Eligibility was restricted to patients presenting with advanced solid tumors that lacked tumor-infiltrating lymphocytes. Priming of first-strand cDNA relied on TRAV- and TRBV-specific primers (covering alpha and beta chains). TCR amplification involved 15 to 25 PCR cycles with a constant-region primer and V-primer adapter. MiXCR was run by TCRdb on the reads, yielding one entry per CDR3 protein. The data show approximately 100,000 distinct CDR3 sequences, roughly 20% seen once. At least ten counts were recorded for this clonotype. V lost 1 base to trimming and J lost 8 bases, with 12 bases between them. Germline CDR1 reads PRHDT; CDR2 reads FYEKMQ (reference sequence). The CDR3 runs to 14 residues.

This specimen was PBMCs, taken after low-dose radiotherapy plus immunotherapy. The genes are TRBV13 and TRBJ2-1; maybe TRBD2 (7 bases). The TCR comes from a male donor with prostate cancer. The CDR3, as DNA: TGTGCCAGCAGCTTAGCGGGGGGCCAAGATGAGCAGTTCTTC. Its translation is CASSLAGGQDEQFF.